These 32 T cell receptor beta chains originate from one sample sequenced in a study of blood T cell repertoires in COVID-19. The assay was immunoSEQ multiplex PCR, and TCRdb's table has in-frame clones only and misses some. The table lists 450,000 or so clones, 80% to 90% of them singletons. Sample: peripheral blood. These receptors all stem from a man younger than 35 with COVID-19, enrolled during active disease.

Notes on this clone: Its ends do not fully match the called genes, so a read error is possible. J is TRBJ2-7 and V is TRBV2; 7 nucleotides agree with TRBD1. The CDR3 extends over 14 amino acids. Looked up from germline, CDR1 is SNHLY and CDR2 is FYNNEI. The CDR3 region has the DNA TGTGCCAGCAGGGAAGACAGGGTCTCCTACGAGCAGTACTTC. Translated, it gives CASREDRVSYEQYF. Using reference TRBV2 and TRBJ2-7 for the parts outside the CDR3, the full variable domain is EPEVTQTPSHQVTQMGQEVILRCVPISNHLYFYWYRQILGQKVEFLVSFYNNEISEKSEIFDDQFSVERPDGSNFTLKIRSTKLEDSAMYFCASREDRVSYEQYFGPGTRLTVT.

The rearrangement uses TRBV12-3 or TRBV12-4 and TRBJ2-5, with a weak D call TRBD2 (5 bases). V lost 6 bases and J lost 9, with 17 bases in between. The CDR3 covers 13 residues. The CDR3 spells CASSPAEAMAQYF. CDR3 coding DNA: TGTGCCAGCAGCCCTGCGGAGGCTATGGCCCAGTACTTC.

This rearrangement joins TRBV12-3 or TRBV12-4 to TRBJ1-2; D is undetermined. V lost 1 base and J lost 7, with 10 bases in between. The CDR3 extends over 13 amino acids. The CDR3 reads CASSLEMVSGYTF. The CDR3 coding sequence is TGTGCCAGCAGTTTAGAAATGGTTAGTGGCTACACCTTC.

V and J are TRBV29-1 and TRBJ2-7, with D perhaps TRBD1 (6 bases). The CDR3 is 12 amino acids. Germline CDR1 and CDR2: SQVTM and ANQGSEA. The V and J ends lost 5 bases and 2 bases respectively, with 10 bases between them. Here the CDR3 DNA reads TGCAGCGTTAAGGGGGTCCCCTACGAGCAGTACTTC. It specifies CSVKGVPYEQYF.

CDR3 bases: TGTGCCAGTAGTATCCAGGGTTGGTTCTACACCTTC. As protein: CASSIQGWFYTF. The chain joins TRBV19 to TRBJ1-2, with D perhaps matching TRBD1 (5 bases). There are 12 residues in the CDR3. Germline V gene sequence: CDR1 LNHDA, CDR2 SQIVND (reference sequence). Deletions cut 3 bases from V and 10 bases from J, with 12 bases between.

The rearrangement uses TRBV14 and TRBJ2-1; TRBD2 agrees at 7 bases. The CDR3 is 15 amino acids. The ends lost 1 base at V and 3 bases at J; junction bases unmatched: 3. CDR1 is SGHDN and CDR2 is FVKESK in the germline V gene. The DNA of the CDR3 is TGTGCCAGCAGCCAAGGGGACTACTACTACAATGAGCAGTTCTTC. Translation gives CASSQGDYYYNEQFF.

The chain combines TRBV6-5 with TRBJ1-1, with a tentative D call TRBD1 (6 bases). The ends were cut back, 6 bases at V and 4 bases at J, with 18 bases in the middle. The CDR3 length is 15 residues. Germline CDR1 reads MNHEY; CDR2 reads SVGAGI. DNA for the CDR3: TGTGCCAGCAGCGATGGACAGAGAACGGGCACTGAAGCTTTCTTT. Amino acids: CASSDGQRTGTEAFF.

V gene TRBV3-1 (or the pseudogene TRBV3-2) combines with J gene TRBJ1-1; D is ambiguous. The CDR3 runs 12 residues. The germline CDR1 and CDR2 sequences are LGHDT and YNNKEL (reference sequence). The ends were cut back, 3 bases at V and 4 bases at J, with 6 bases in the middle. As DNA, the CDR3 is TGTGCCAGCAGCCAGGGCCCCACTGAAGCTTTCTTT. The encoded protein is CASSQGPTEAFF.

The V call is TRBV19, the J call TRBJ1-2, with 7 bases fitting TRBD1. After removal of 11 bases from V and 1 base from J, the junction contained 7 bases not matched to a gene. CDR1 is LNHDA, CDR2 SQIVND, per germline (reference sequence). This CDR3 has 13 amino acids. CDR3 DNA sequence: TGTGCCTCCCGGGACAGTCTTAACTATGGCTACACCTTC. Translating it yields CASRDSLNYGYTF.

In the case of this clone: A read error is likely, as this CDR3 ends without the conserved phenylalanine or tryptophan. Because the CDR3's place on the DNA is in doubt, the DNA is left out and the CDR3 is given as listed by TCRdb. The chain links TRBV7-8 to TRBJ2-4; the table's D call of TRBD1 was not tested on the DNA. CDR1 and CDR2 from the germline V gene are SGHVS and FQNEAQ. The CDR3 totals 13 residues, both ends included. The CDR3 region is CASSLKADTAISV.

CDR3 DNA sequence: TGTGCCTGGACTATGACAGGAGACGAGCAGTACTTC. Translating it yields CAWTMTGDEQYF. The chain recombines TRBV30 with TRBJ2-7; possibly TRBD1 for D (6 bases). V shed 4 bases and J shed 5 bases, with 12 bases lying between them. This CDR3 comprises 12 residues. Looked up from germline, CDR1 is GTSNPN and CDR2 is SVGIG (reference sequence).

This clone was recorded once. This chain joins TRBV25-1 and TRBJ1-3; no clear D gene. CDR1 and CDR2 from the germline V gene are MGHDK and SYGVNS. The ends were cut back, 3 bases at V and 3 bases at J, with 3 bases in the middle. CDR3 length: 12 amino acids. CDR3 sequence reads: CASSDGGNTIYF. In DNA, the CDR3 is TGTGCCAGCAGTGACGGTGGAAACACCATATATTTT.

The chain is built from TRBV11-3 and TRBJ2-1, with TRBD2 as a possible D gene (6 bases). The CDR3 has 15 amino acids. The V and J ends lost 1 base and 7 bases respectively, with 14 bases between them. Germline values: CDR1 SGHNT, CDR2 YENEEA. CDR3 DNA: TGTGCCAGCAGCTTAGGGGGCCCGGAGGGGAATGAGCAGTTCTTC. This codes for CASSLGGPEGNEQFF.

V usage is TRBV5-6 and J usage is TRBJ2-5; D is ambiguous. The CDR3 loop spans 12 amino acids. V was trimmed by 3 bases and J by 5 bases, leaving 8 bases between them. In germline, CDR1 is SGHDT, CDR2 YYEEEE. The CDR3 DNA reads TGTGCCAGCAGCTGGGCAGAGGAGACCCAGTACTTC. Encoded protein: CASSWAEETQYF.

The V gene is TRBV10-3, the J gene TRBJ1-2; unclear D gene. Germline V gene sequence: CDR1 ENHRY, CDR2 SYGVKD. V gave up 9 bases and J gave up 0 bases, with 8 bases separating them. This CDR3 has 12 amino acids. CDR3 region: CAMRDSNYGYTF. The CDR3 bases are TGTGCCATGCGAGATTCTAACTATGGCTACACCTTC.

This clone appeared a single time. This sequence joins TRBV6-5 and TRBJ2-5; 10 nucleotides match TRBD2. The J segment lost 5 bases and the V segment lost 7 bases, leaving 4 bases of the junction unmatched. Germline V gives CDR1 MNHEY, CDR2 SVGAGI. The CDR3 covers 13 residues. Here the CDR3 DNA reads TGTGCCAGCAAACTGGGACTAGCGGAGACCCAGTACTTC. As protein: CASKLGLAETQYF.

The rearrangement joins TRBV27 to TRBJ2-1, with TRBD2 matching 12 bases. Trimming took 6 bases from V and 8 from J; bases not matched to a gene: 11. This CDR3 has 16 amino acids. CDR1 is MNHEY, CDR2 SMNVEV, per germline (reference sequence). The CDR3 region is CASSDGGLAGIDEQFF. The DNA of the CDR3 is TGTGCCAGCAGCGACGGAGGACTAGCGGGAATTGATGAGCAGTTCTTC.

The chain is built from TRBV3-1 (or the pseudogene TRBV3-2) and TRBJ2-7, with 9 nucleotides matching TRBD2. The V segment lost 2 bases and the J segment 2 bases; nucleotides outside the gene matches: 1. CDR1 LGHDT and CDR2 YNNKEL come from the germline V gene (reference sequence). The CDR3 length is 14 residues. CDR3 sequence reads: CASSQSGRPYEQYF. In nucleotides, the CDR3 is TGTGCCAGCAGCCAAAGCGGGAGGCCCTACGAGCAGTACTTC.

The gene calls are TRBV2 and TRBJ1-5, with a weak D call TRBD1 (5 bases). V gave up 6 bases and J gave up 1 base, with 13 bases separating them. The CDR3 extends over 15 amino acids. CDR1 and CDR2 from the germline V gene are SNHLY and FYNNEI. The DNA for the CDR3 is TGTGCCAGCAGGGGGGAGGGCGCGAGCAATCAGCCCCAGCATTTT. Translated: CASRGEGASNQPQHF.

The J gene is TRBJ2-3, the V gene TRBV3-1 (or the pseudogene TRBV3-2); D perhaps matches TRBD1 (6 bases). CDR1 is LGHDT, CDR2 YNNKEL, per germline (reference sequence). The V end lost 4 bases, the J end lost 6 bases, and 17 bases lay between the germline ends. CDR3 length equals 15 residues. The CDR3, as DNA: TGTGCCAGCAGCCTAGAGTGGGGGCGGGTTGATACGCAGTATTTT. As protein: CASSLEWGRVDTQYF.

The genes are TRBV10-1 and TRBJ2-3; 7 bases line up with TRBD2. CDR1 is WNHNN, CDR2 SYGVQD, per germline (reference sequence). The length of the CDR3 is 14 residues. V lost 10 bases, J lost 5 bases, and 12 bases stayed unmatched. The CDR3 DNA is TGCGCCACCTCTAGCGGAGCTGAGGGAGATACGCAGTATTTT. Protein: CATSSGAEGDTQYF.

This chain joins TRBV30 and TRBJ2-1, with 7 positions matching TRBD2. CDR3 size: 13 residues. The V gene end was trimmed by 5 bases and the J gene end by 7 bases; junction bases not matched to a gene: 8. Germline-derived CDR1 and CDR2 are GTSNPN and SVGIG (reference sequence). CDR3 protein: CAWAYWGGNEQFF. The DNA for the CDR3 is TGTGCCTGGGCTTATTGGGGGGGGAATGAGCAGTTCTTC. The whole variable domain, remainder taken from reference TRBV30 and TRBJ2-1, is SQTIHQWPATLVQPVGSPLSLECTVEGTSNPNLYWYRQAAGRGLQLLFYSVGIGQISSEVPQNLSASRPQDRQFILSSKKLLLSDSGFYLCAWAYWGGNEQFFGPGTRLTVL.

This clone has only one observation. The chain has TRBV2 and TRBJ1-6, with D perhaps TRBD1 (6 bases). Germline CDR1 is SNHLY and CDR2 is FYNNEI. This CDR3 is built from 15 residues. With 3 bases removed from V and 2 bases from J, the gap between germline ends came to 8 bases. The CDR3 is CASSDTGTYNSPLHF. The DNA of the CDR3 is TGTGCCAGCAGTGATACAGGGACCTATAATTCACCCCTCCACTTT.

The gene calls are TRBV10-3 and TRBJ2-7, with D unclear. With 3 bases removed from V and 3 bases from J, the gap between germline ends came to 9 bases. CDR3 length equals 13 residues. Germline assignment: CDR1 ENHRY and CDR2 SYGVKD. The DNA of the CDR3 is TGTGCCATCAGTGATTACAGTCTCTACGAGCAGTACTTC. Its protein is CAISDYSLYEQYF.

The gene calls are TRBV7-8 and TRBJ2-6; D not resolved. The CDR3 extends over 15 amino acids. Germline V gene sequence: CDR1 SGHVS, CDR2 FQNEAQ. Trimming took 2 bases from V and 0 from J, leaving 5 bases between them. The DNA of the CDR3 is TGTGCCAGCAGCTTACCCGGCTCTGGGGCCAACGTCCTGACTTTC. Translation: CASSLPGSGANVLTF.

The gene calls are TRBV18 and TRBJ1-5; 8 bases agree with TRBD1. Per the germline V gene, CDR1 is KGHSH and CDR2 is LQKENI. CDR3 size: 17 residues. V lost 4 bases, J lost 0 bases, and 8 bases stayed unmatched. CDR3 DNA: TGTGCCAGCTCACTTTCCGGGACAGGACTTAGCAATCAGCCCCAGCATTTT. Its protein product is CASSLSGTGLSNQPQHF.

The chain has TRBV28 and TRBJ2-7; 9 nucleotides agree with TRBD2. Germline V gene data show CDR1 as MDHEN and CDR2 as SYDVKM. This CDR3 is 15 amino acids long. Unmatched junction bases numbered 10, after V lost 5 bases and J lost 5 bases. The CDR3 DNA sequence: TGTGCCAGCAGTCCCCCTGGCGGGAGGGGCCACGAGCAGTACTTC. It is translated as CASSPPGGRGHEQYF.

The table lists this clone with a count of one. The genes are TRBV7-6 and TRBJ2-3; 11 nucleotides line up with TRBD1. This CDR3 comprises 16 residues. CDR1 and CDR2 from the germline V gene are SGHVS and FNYEAQ. V trimming: 0 bases; J trimming: 6 bases; junction bases outside the gene matches: 5. The DNA for the CDR3 is TGTGCCAGCAGCTTAGCGGGGACAGGGGGTTTCGATACGCAGTATTTT. It codes for CASSLAGTGGFDTQYF.

A remark on this clone: The conserved final phenylalanine or tryptophan is absent from the CDR3, which likely points to a read error. The DNA is left out, because the CDR3 cannot be placed on it with certainty; the CDR3 is given as TCRdb lists it. This chain's CDR3 is CASSPKEEGI. J is TRBJ1-2 and V is TRBV5-8. With termini counted, the CDR3 has 10 amino acids. Germline values: CDR1 SGHTS, CDR2 YDEGEE.

V gene TRBV7-2 combines with J gene TRBJ2-7; D is perhaps TRBD2 (5 bases). CDR3 length: 16 residues. Germline-derived CDR1 and CDR2 are SGHTA and FQGNSA. Trimming took 5 bases from V and 4 from J, leaving 21 bases between them. As DNA, the CDR3 is TGTGCCAGCAGCCCCGCCGACTACCACCCCCCGTACGAGCAGTACTTC. Protein: CASSPADYHPPYEQYF.

A few counts support this clone. The V gene is TRBV30, the J gene TRBJ1-2; D is unclear. The ends were cut back, 2 bases at V and 6 bases at J, with 10 bases in the middle. Germline V CDR1 and CDR2: GTSNPN, SVGIG (reference sequence). The CDR3 loop spans 12 amino acids. In DNA, the CDR3 is TGTGCCTGGAGTCGTCAGGTTAATGGCTACACCTTC. Residues: CAWSRQVNGYTF.

Worth noting for this clone: This same CDR3 is encoded by further DNA sequences in the sample. The chain is built from TRBV3-1 (or the pseudogene TRBV3-2) and TRBJ2-7; 12 nucleotides match TRBD2. This CDR3 has 14 amino acids. The V gene end was trimmed by 4 bases and the J gene end by 4 bases; junction bases not matched to a gene: 2. Germline CDR1 is LGHDT and CDR2 is YNNKEL (reference sequence). CDR3 DNA: TGTGCCAGCAGCCCGGGACTAGCGGGTTACGAGCAGTACTTC. It encodes CASSPGLAGYEQYF.